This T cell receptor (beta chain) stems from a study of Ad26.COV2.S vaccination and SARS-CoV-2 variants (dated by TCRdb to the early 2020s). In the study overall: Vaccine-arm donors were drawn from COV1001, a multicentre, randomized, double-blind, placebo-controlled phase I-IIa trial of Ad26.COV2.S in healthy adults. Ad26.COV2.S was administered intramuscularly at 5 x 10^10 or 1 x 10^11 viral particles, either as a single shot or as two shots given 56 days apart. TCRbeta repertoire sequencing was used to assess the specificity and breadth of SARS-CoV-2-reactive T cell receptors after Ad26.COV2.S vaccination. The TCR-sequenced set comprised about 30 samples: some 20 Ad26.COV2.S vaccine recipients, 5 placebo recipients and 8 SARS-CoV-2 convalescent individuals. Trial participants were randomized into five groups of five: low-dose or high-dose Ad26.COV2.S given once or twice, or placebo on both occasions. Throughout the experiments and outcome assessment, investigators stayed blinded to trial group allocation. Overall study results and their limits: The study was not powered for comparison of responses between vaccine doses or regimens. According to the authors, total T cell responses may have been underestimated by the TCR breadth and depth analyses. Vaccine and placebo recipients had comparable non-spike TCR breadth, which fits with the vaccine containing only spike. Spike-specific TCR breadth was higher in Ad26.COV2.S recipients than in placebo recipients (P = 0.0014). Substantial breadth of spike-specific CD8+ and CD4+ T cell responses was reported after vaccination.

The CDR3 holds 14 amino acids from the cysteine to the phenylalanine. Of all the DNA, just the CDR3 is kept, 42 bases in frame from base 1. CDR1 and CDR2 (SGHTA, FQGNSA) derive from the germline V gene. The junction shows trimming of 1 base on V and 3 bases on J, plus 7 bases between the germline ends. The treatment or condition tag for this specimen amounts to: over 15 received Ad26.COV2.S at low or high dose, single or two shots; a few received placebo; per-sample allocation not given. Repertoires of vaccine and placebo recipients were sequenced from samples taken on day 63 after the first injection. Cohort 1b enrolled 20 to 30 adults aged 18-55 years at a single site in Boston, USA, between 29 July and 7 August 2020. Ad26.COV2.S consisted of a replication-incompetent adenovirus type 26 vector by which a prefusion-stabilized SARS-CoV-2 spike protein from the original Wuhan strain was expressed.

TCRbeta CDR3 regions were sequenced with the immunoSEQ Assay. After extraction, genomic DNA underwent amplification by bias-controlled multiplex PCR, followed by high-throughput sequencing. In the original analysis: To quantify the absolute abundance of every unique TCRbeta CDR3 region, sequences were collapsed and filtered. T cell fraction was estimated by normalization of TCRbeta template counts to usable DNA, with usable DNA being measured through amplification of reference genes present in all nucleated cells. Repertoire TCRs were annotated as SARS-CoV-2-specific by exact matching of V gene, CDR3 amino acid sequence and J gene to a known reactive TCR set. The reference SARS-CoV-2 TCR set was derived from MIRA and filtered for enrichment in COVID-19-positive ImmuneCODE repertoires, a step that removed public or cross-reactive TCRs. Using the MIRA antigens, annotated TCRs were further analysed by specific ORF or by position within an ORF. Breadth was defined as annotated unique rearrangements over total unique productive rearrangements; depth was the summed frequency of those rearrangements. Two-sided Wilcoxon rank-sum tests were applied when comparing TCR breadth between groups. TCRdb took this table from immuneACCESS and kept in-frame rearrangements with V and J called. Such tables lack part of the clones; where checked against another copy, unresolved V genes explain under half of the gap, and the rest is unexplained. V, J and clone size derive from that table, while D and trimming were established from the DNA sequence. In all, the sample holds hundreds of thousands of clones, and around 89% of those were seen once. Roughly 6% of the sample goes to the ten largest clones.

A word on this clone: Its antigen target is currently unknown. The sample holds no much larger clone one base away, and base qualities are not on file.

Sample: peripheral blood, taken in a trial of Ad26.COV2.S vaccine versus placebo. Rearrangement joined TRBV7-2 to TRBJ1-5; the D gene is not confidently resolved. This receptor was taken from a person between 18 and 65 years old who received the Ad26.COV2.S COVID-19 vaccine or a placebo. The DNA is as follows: TGTGCCAGCAGCTTAGTCGGGATCAATCAGCCCCAGCATTTT. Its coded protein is CASSLVGINQPQHF.